This T cell receptor (beta chain) stems from a study of T cell responses to AZD1222 COVID-19 vaccine. The length of the CDR3 is 19 residues. V dropped 3 bases and J dropped 0 bases, with 21 bases sitting between them. CDR1 and CDR2 from the germline V gene are MNHEY and SMNVEV (reference sequence). TCRdb's copy holds only in-frame clones and misses some; the assay was immunoSEQ multiplex PCR. The table includes 80,000 to 95,000 clones, roughly nine tenths detected once. Concerning this clone: What it binds is unknown.

Whole-study results and caveats: The breadth and depth of Spike-specific TCRs increased once two AZD1222 doses had been given. The study reported that nearly half of spike-specific TCRs target unmutated variant regions. No day 14 peak samples; only post-peak repertoires were characterized. White British people made up most donors, females outnumbered males, and clonal diversity was possibly underestimated.

The clonotype was recovered from an adult in good health. The chain has TRBV27 and TRBJ2-1, with unresolved D. This sample comprised peripheral blood, obtained on day 0 of MenACWY control vaccination. The chain's CDR3 is CASSFDLDGRISSYNEQFF. Written as DNA, the CDR3 is TGTGCCAGCAGTTTCGACCTCGACGGACGGATTAGCTCCTACAATGAGCAGTTCTTC.